The T cell receptor (beta chain) described here comes from a study of T cell changes during pregnancy in multiple sclerosis. CDR1 and CDR2 (germline): SGHAT, FQNNGV. The CDR3 contains 15 residues. The junction had 7 bases not matched to a gene; V was cut back by 5 bases and J by 4 bases. Repertoires were generated with immunoSEQ multiplex PCR, while TCRdb's copy carries only in-frame clones and drops some. The table includes tens of thousands of clones, under 95% detected once. The receptor was derived from a female donor with multiple sclerosis, enrolled in a pregnancy study. The rearrangement links TRBV11-2 to TRBJ1-5, with 8 bases fitting TRBD1. The input for sequencing was peripheral blood, taken in the second trimester of pregnancy. The CDR3 coding sequence is TGTGCCAGCAGCCGTAGCCACAGGGGGAATCAGCCCCAGCATTTT. The encoded protein is CASSRSHRGNQPQHF.